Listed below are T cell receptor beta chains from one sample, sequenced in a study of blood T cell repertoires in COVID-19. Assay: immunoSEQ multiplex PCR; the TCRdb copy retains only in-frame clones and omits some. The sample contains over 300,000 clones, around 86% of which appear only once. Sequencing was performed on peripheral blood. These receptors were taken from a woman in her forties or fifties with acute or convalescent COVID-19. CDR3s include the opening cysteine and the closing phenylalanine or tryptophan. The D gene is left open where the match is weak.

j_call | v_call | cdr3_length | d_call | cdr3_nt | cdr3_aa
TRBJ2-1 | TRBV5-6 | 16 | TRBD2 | TGTGCCAGCAGCTTATTACTAGCGGGACTATGGGATGAGCAGTTCTTC | CASSLLLAGLWDEQFF
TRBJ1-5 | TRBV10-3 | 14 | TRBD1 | TGTGCCATCAGTGGGGACAGCCTGAATCAGCCCCAGCATTTT | CAISGDSLNQPQHF
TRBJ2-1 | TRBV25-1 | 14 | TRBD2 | TGTGCCAGCAAGCCAGCGGGGGCCCCTAGGGAGCAGTTCTTC | CASKPAGAPREQFF
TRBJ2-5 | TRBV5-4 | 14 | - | TGTGCCAGCAGCTTGGTCCCCGGGAAAGAGACCCAGTACTTC | CASSLVPGKETQYF
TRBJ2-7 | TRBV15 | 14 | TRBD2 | TGTGCCACCAGCAAAGGACTAGCGAGCTACGAGCAGTACTTC | CATSKGLASYEQYF
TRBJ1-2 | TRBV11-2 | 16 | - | TGTGCCAGCAGCTCTTACCAAGGGGGTGCCAACTATGGCTACACCTTC | CASSSYQGGANYGYTF
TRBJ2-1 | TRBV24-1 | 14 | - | TGTGCCACCAGTACGGAGAGCTCCTACAATGAGCAGTTCTTC | CATSTESSYNEQFF
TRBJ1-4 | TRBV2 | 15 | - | TGTGCCAGCAGTGAACCGGGGGGGGTCAATGAAAAACTGTTTTTT | CASSEPGGVNEKLFF
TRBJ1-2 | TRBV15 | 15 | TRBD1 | TGTGCCACCAGCAGGCAAGGGACAGGGGTAGGCGGCTACACCTTC | CATSRQGTGVGGYTF
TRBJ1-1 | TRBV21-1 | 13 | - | TGTGCCAGCAGACAGGACAGAAACACTGAAGCTTTCTTT | CASRQDRNTEAFF